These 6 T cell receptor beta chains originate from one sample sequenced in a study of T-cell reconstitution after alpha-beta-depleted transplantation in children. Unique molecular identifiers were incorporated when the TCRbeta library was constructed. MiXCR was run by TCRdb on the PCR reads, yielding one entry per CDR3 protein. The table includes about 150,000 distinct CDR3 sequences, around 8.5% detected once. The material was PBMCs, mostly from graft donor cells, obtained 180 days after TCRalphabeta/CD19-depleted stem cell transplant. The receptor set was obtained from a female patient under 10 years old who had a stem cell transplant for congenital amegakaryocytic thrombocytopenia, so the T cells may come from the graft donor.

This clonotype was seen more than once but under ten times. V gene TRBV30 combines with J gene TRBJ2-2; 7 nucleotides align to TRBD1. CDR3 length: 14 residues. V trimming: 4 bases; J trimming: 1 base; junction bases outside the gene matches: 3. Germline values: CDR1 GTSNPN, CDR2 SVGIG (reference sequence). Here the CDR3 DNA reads TGTGCCTGGATGACAGGGTGGAACACCGGGGAGCTGTTTTTT. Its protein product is CAWMTGWNTGELFF.

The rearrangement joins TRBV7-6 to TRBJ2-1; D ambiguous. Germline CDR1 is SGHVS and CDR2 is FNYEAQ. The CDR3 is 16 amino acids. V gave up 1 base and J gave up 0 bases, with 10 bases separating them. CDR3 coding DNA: TGTGCCAGCAGCTTAGATGACAAACCCTCCTACAATGAGCAGTTCTTC. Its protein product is CASSLDDKPSYNEQFF.

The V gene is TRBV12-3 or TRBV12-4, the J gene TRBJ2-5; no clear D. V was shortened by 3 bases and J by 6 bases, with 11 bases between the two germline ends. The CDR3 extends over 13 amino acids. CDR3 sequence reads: CASSFDTHQTQYF. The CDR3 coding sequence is TGTGCCAGCAGTTTCGACACCCATCAGACCCAGTACTTC.

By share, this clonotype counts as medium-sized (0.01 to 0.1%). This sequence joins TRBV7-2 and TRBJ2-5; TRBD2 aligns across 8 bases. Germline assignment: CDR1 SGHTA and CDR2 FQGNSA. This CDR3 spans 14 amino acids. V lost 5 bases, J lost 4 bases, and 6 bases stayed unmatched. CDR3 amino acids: CASSPGLDVETQYF. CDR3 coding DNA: TGTGCCAGCAGCCCGGGACTAGATGTAGAGACCCAGTACTTC.

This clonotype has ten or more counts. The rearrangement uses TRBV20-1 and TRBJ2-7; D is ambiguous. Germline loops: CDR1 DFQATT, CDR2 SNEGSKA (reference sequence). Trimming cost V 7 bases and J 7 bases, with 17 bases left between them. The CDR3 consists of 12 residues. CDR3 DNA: TGCAGTGTTGGAGACCCTCTCGGGGAGCAGTACTTC. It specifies CSVGDPLGEQYF.

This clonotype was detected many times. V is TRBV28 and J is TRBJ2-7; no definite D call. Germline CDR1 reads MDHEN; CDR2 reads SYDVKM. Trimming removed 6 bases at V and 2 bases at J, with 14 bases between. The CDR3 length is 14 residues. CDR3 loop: CASSRRDTAYEQYF. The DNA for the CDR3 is TGTGCCAGCAGCCGACGCGACACGGCCTACGAGCAGTACTTC. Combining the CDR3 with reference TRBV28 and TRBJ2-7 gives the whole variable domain DVKVTQSSRYLVKRTGEKVFLECVQDMDHENMFWYRQDPGLGLRLIYFSYDVKMKEKGDIPEGYSVSREKKERFSLILESASTNQTSMYLCASSRRDTAYEQYFGPGTRLTVT.